A single T cell receptor beta chain is shown here with its context. Its antigen is not identified. These data originate in a study of CXCR3-negative and CXCR3-positive naive CD8 T cells. Overall study context: Libraries each contributed about 1.5 +/- 0.3 million TRB reads, for roughly 140 million in total. Notes on the study in general: Cryopreserved cells showed partially decreased CXCR3 expression, and most assays used fresh PBMCs. Comparably high diversity marked both naive subsets, whereas memory CD8+ cells had much lower diversity. CXCR3-positive naive cells carried more hydrophobic TRB CDR3s than CXCR3-negative naive cells did.

The CDR3 contains 16 residues. Germline V gene data show CDR1 as SGHVS and CDR2 as FQNEAQ. Definition of naive CD8+ T cells rested on a CD45RO-CCR7+CD27+CD95- profile. The method, 5' RACE with UMI labels, was used to prepare the TRB cDNA libraries. Reprocessing the 5' RACE reads, TCRdb reports a single entry for every CDR3 protein and omits DNA. Recorded for this sample: 130,000 to 150,000 distinct CDR3 sequences. The V gene is TRBV7-8, the J gene TRBJ2-2. The receptor was isolated from a human donor in good health. Some clones in this sample may be carry-over from other donors' samples. The sample was naive CXCR3+ CD8+ T cells from blood. This sample's subset: CD45RO-CCR7+CD27+CD95- naive CD8+ T cells expressing CXCR3 (TNR3+). The chain's CDR3 is CASSDHSRANTGELFF.